The 30 T cell receptor beta chains listed next were all sequenced from one sample in a study of early T cells in non-severe SARS-CoV-2 infection. From the 5' RACE reads, TCRdb called clonotypes with MiXCR, one entry per CDR3 protein. The sample has 95,000 to 100,000 distinct CDR3 sequences; approximately 11% are singletons. What was sequenced was whole blood. These receptors all come from an adult who was a healthcare worker with PCR-confirmed SARS-CoV-2 infection or an uninfected control (not recorded which).

This chain uses TRBV10-3 with TRBJ2-7; 7 bases fit TRBD1. Germline V gene lookup returns CDR1 ENHRY and CDR2 SYGVKD. This CDR3 has 15 amino acids. Trimming at V came to 2 bases and at J to 1 base, leaving 5 bases not matched to a gene. CDR3 loop: CAISEIEGASYEQYF. CDR3 nucleotide sequence: TGTGCCATCAGTGAGATCGAGGGGGCGTCCTACGAGCAGTACTTC.

The rearrangement links TRBV19 to TRBJ2-1; D ambiguous. CDR3 length: 16 amino acids. CDR1 and CDR2 from the germline V gene are LNHDA and SQIVND (reference sequence). The V end was cut by 1 base, the J end by 5 bases, with 15 bases between. CDR3 nucleotides: TGTGCCAGTAGTATAGTTGCGAAACAGCTCAACAATGAGCAGTTCTTC. Translating gives CASSIVAKQLNNEQFF.

The chain couples TRBV28 to TRBJ2-1, with TRBD2 as a possible D gene (6 bases). The V end lost 6 bases, the J end lost 4 bases, and 16 bases lay between the germline ends. The CDR3 length is 15 residues. Germline lookup yields CDR1 MDHEN and CDR2 SYDVKM. This chain's CDR3 is CASRPRDSTYNEQFF. The CDR3 DNA reads as TGTGCCAGCAGGCCACGGGACTCCACGTACAATGAGCAGTTCTTC.

The chain carries TRBV7-8 and TRBJ2-7; D is possibly TRBD2 (5 bases). The length of the CDR3 is 14 residues. From germline, CDR1 is SGHVS and CDR2 FQNEAQ. Between the trimmed V and J ends, which lost 2 bases and 2 bases, there was a span of 10 bases. The CDR3 loop is CASSLTEAPYEQYF. The CDR3 DNA reads TGTGCCAGCAGCTTAACGGAGGCCCCCTACGAGCAGTACTTC.

This clonotype was counted many times. V usage is TRBV27 and J usage is TRBJ2-7, with 10 bases identical to TRBD2. Per germline, CDR1 MNHEY and CDR2 SMNVEV (reference sequence). V gave up 0 bases and J gave up 6 bases; unmatched junction bases: 5. The CDR3 has 15 amino acids. As DNA, the CDR3 is TGTGCCAGCAGTTTATCCCTAGCGGGAGCGGTCGAGCAGTACTTC. It codes for CASSLSLAGAVEQYF.

This clonotype was counted between two and nine times. V and J are TRBV13 and TRBJ1-2; 8 positions agree with TRBD1. Germline-derived CDR1 and CDR2 are PRHDT and FYEKMQ (reference sequence). The V segment lost 3 bases and the J segment 4 bases; nucleotides outside the gene matches: 7. The CDR3 runs 15 residues. The CDR3 protein is CASSLGGTGTYGYTF. Written as DNA, the CDR3 is TGTGCCAGCAGCTTGGGGGGGACAGGCACCTATGGCTACACCTTC.

The CDR3 DNA reads TGCGCCAGCAGCGCACTAGCGGGGCTGGCCCGCACAGATACGCAGTATTTT. It yields the protein CASSALAGLARTDTQYF. The V call is TRBV5-1, the J call TRBJ2-3, with TRBD2 matching over 10 bases. Germline CDR1 and CDR2: SGHRS and YFSETQ. Trimming took 4 bases from V and 1 from J; bases not matched to a gene: 9. This CDR3 region has 17 residues.

This clonotype was found a few times. The gene calls are TRBV2 and TRBJ1-6, with D unresolved. CDR1 SNHLY and CDR2 FYNNEI come from the germline V gene. The CDR3 is 12 residues long. V lost 8 bases, J lost 9 bases, and 11 bases lay in between. Here the CDR3 DNA reads TGTGCCAGCGGTTGGGAGTCTTCACCCCTCCACTTT. It is translated as CASGWESSPLHF.

This clonotype was recorded a few times. This sequence joins TRBV2 and TRBJ1-1, with D uncertain. CDR1 SNHLY and CDR2 FYNNEI come from the germline V gene. The V end lost 1 base, the J end lost 4 bases, and 7 bases lay between the germline ends. This CDR3 comprises 13 residues. CDR3 bases: TGTGCCAGCAGTGAAGGGGTTGGCACTGAAGCTTTCTTT. It encodes CASSEGVGTEAFF.

This clonotype was counted ten times or more. The chain combines TRBV4-1 with TRBJ2-7, with D possibly TRBD2 on 6 matching bases. V was shortened by 1 base and J by 2 bases, with 15 bases between the two germline ends. This CDR3 contains 16 residues. CDR1 is MGHRA and CDR2 is YSYEKL in the germline V gene. The CDR3 reads CASSQARGLAPYEQYF. The CDR3 DNA sequence: TGCGCCAGCAGCCAAGCCCGAGGTCTAGCGCCCTACGAGCAGTACTTC.

The table lists this clonotype with a count of one. The rearrangement uses TRBV4-2 and TRBJ2-1; 8 nucleotides agree with TRBD1. Germline-derived CDR1 and CDR2 are LGHNA and YNFKEQ. With V trimmed by 4 bases and J by 6 bases, 8 bases remained unmatched. The CDR3 runs 15 residues. The CDR3 DNA follows: TGTGCCAGCAGCCCCCCTCGTACAGGGGGCAATGAGCAGTTCTTC. Amino acid sequence: CASSPPRTGGNEQFF.

In this sample, this clonotype turned up many times. The chain couples TRBV30 to TRBJ2-3; D call uncertain. The CDR3 loop spans 15 amino acids. Germline V CDR1 and CDR2: GTSNPN, SVGIG (reference sequence). The ends were cut back, 2 bases at V and 2 bases at J, with 14 bases in the middle. CDR3 in DNA: TGTGCCTGGAGTCCACCTGGCGCCAACACAGATACGCAGTATTTT. Amino acid sequence: CAWSPPGANTDTQYF. Full variable domain (outside the CDR3, taken from reference TRBV30 and TRBJ2-3): SQTIHQWPATLVQPVGSPLSLECTVEGTSNPNLYWYRQAAGRGLQLLFYSVGIGQISSEVPQNLSASRPQDRQFILSSKKLLLSDSGFYLCAWSPPGANTDTQYFGPGTRLTVL.

This clonotype was seen repeatedly, ten times or more. The genes are TRBV5-1 and TRBJ2-7; TRBD1 matches 7 bases. This CDR3 is built from 15 residues. V shed 0 bases, J shed 2 bases, and the junction held 5 bases outside the gene matches. The germline gives CDR1 SGHRS, CDR2 YFSETQ. The CDR3 nucleotides are TGCGCCAGCAGCTTGGGACAGGGTCGGACCTACGAGCAGTACTTC. Protein product: CASSLGQGRTYEQYF.

The J gene is TRBJ2-5, the V gene TRBV27, with a possible D match to TRBD1 (5 bases). The CDR3 covers 14 residues. CDR1 is MNHEY and CDR2 is SMNVEV in the germline V gene (reference sequence). V lost 6 bases and J lost 2, with 13 bases in between. In DNA, the CDR3 is TGTGCCAGCAGAAGGGGTAATCCACAAGAGACCCAGTACTTC. Its protein is CASRRGNPQETQYF.

This clonotype came up a few times. The chain recombines TRBV28 with TRBJ2-1; 8 nucleotides line up with TRBD2. J lost 2 bases, V lost 3 bases, and 3 bases had no gene match. The CDR3 runs to 15 residues. From germline, CDR1 is MDHEN and CDR2 SYDVKM. The chain's CDR3 is CASSFIAGPYNEQFF. Written as DNA, the CDR3 is TGTGCCAGCAGTTTTATAGCGGGACCCTACAATGAGCAGTTCTTC.

In its sample, this clonotype was seen a few times. The chain links TRBV6-5 to TRBJ1-5; 8 positions agree with TRBD1. This CDR3 is built from 15 residues. V was clipped by 6 bases and J by 1 base; unmatched bases: 5. The V gene's germline CDR1 is MNHEY and CDR2 SVGAGI. CDR3 nucleotide sequence: TGTGCCAGCAGCCGCGACAGGGGAAGCAATCAGCCCCAGCATTTT. It yields the protein CASSRDRGSNQPQHF.

Only a few counts were recorded for this clonotype. The CDR3 spells CASSLGDIYGYTF. In DNA form, the CDR3 reads TGTGCCAGCAGCTTAGGGGACATATATGGCTACACCTTC. V is TRBV13 and J is TRBJ1-2, with D possibly TRBD1 on 5 matching bases. The V end was cut by 0 bases, the J end by 5 bases, with 7 bases between. The CDR3 is 13 residues long. Germline V gene sequence: CDR1 PRHDT, CDR2 FYEKMQ (reference sequence).

This clonotype has just a few counts. The rearrangement links TRBV18 to TRBJ2-3; unclear D gene. Germline CDR1 and CDR2: KGHSH and LQKENI. CDR3 size: 15 residues. Trimming left V 3 bases short and J 0 bases short, with 10 bases between. Here the CDR3 reads CASSPPGQSTDTQYF. DNA of the CDR3: TGTGCCAGCTCACCGCCCGGTCAGAGCACAGATACGCAGTATTTT. Full variable domain (outside the CDR3, taken from reference TRBV18 and TRBJ2-3): NAGVMQNPRHLVRRRGQEARLRCSPMKGHSHVYWYRQLPEEGLKFMVYLQKENIIDESGMPKERFSAEFPKEGPSILRIQQVVRGDSAAYFCASSPPGQSTDTQYFGPGTRLTVL.

The sample holds a few counts of this clonotype. This chain connects TRBV18 to TRBJ1-1; D unresolved. From germline, CDR1 is KGHSH and CDR2 LQKENI. The CDR3 contains 14 residues. Trimming left V 3 bases short and J 2 bases short, with 10 bases between. CDR3 residues: CASSPGLQNTEAFF. The DNA for the CDR3 is TGTGCCAGCTCACCCGGTCTCCAAAACACTGAAGCTTTCTTT.

At least ten counts were recorded for this clonotype. This chain's CDR3 is CSASSAGERGQPQHF. DNA for the CDR3: TGCAGTGCTAGTAGCGCTGGGGAGCGAGGTCAGCCCCAGCATTTT. The chain combines TRBV20-1 with TRBJ1-5, with D hard to call. Germline V lookup: CDR1 DFQATT, CDR2 SNEGSKA (reference sequence). CDR3 size: 15 residues. With 3 bases removed from V and 6 bases from J, the gap between germline ends came to 18 bases.

This clonotype was seen many times. CDR3: CASSYPTILTSNEGNEAFF. The CDR3 nucleotides are TGTGCCAGCAGTTACCCGACCATTCTGACGAGCAATGAGGGAAATGAAGCTTTCTTT. The chain joins TRBV6-6 to TRBJ1-1, with D uncertain. The germline V and J ends were trimmed by 2 bases and 7 bases, with 29 bases remaining between them. The CDR3 has 19 amino acids. From germline, CDR1 is MNHNY and CDR2 SVGAGI (reference sequence).

In its sample, this clonotype was seen a few times. V usage is TRBV15 and J usage is TRBJ2-1, with 9 bases that match TRBD2. Germline lookup yields CDR1 LNHNV and CDR2 YYDKDF (reference sequence). J gave up 3 bases and V 7 bases, and 13 bases lay outside the gene matches. The CDR3 covers 17 residues. CDR3 in amino acids: CATTPRKTSGIYNEQFF. The DNA of the CDR3 is TGTGCCACCACCCCTCGGAAGACTAGCGGAATCTACAATGAGCAGTTCTTC.

This rearrangement joins TRBV29-1 to TRBJ2-6; D perhaps matches TRBD1 (5 bases). The V end was cut by 3 bases, the J end by 0 bases, with 15 bases between. From germline, CDR1 is SQVTM and CDR2 ANQGSEA. The CDR3 spans 17 residues. The DNA for the CDR3 is TGCAGCGTTGACGATAGGACACCGAGCTCTGGGGCCAACGTCCTGACTTTC. It codes for CSVDDRTPSSGANVLTF.

This clonotype appeared many times. This chain links TRBV6-1 with TRBJ2-7; no clear D. The CDR3 covers 13 residues. V lost 4 bases to trimming and J lost 2 bases, with 9 bases between them. In germline, CDR1 is MNHNS, CDR2 SASEGT. CDR3 sequence: CASSGPGTYEQYF. The CDR3 DNA follows: TGTGCCAGCAGTGGGCCAGGAACCTACGAGCAGTACTTC.

The rearrangement uses TRBV7-9 and TRBJ2-5; D is possibly TRBD1 (6 bases). The CDR3 is 15 amino acids. V dropped 3 bases and J dropped 1 base, with 12 bases sitting between them. Germline loops: CDR1 SEHNR, CDR2 FQNEAQ (reference sequence). The CDR3 bases are TGTGCCAGCAGCTTTGGGACACCCGCCCAAGAGACCCAGTACTTC. Encoded protein: CASSFGTPAQETQYF.

The chain is built from TRBV29-1 and TRBJ2-3, with D possibly TRBD1 on 6 matching bases. The CDR3 length is 14 residues. Trimming cost V 0 bases and J 4 bases, with 11 bases left between them. CDR1 and CDR2 (germline): SQVTM, ANQGSEA. The CDR3 is CSVEEGAVADTQYF. The CDR3 nucleotides read TGCAGCGTTGAAGAGGGGGCGGTGGCAGATACGCAGTATTTT.

This clonotype appeared a few times. The chain recombines TRBV20-1 with TRBJ1-1; 9 bases align to TRBD1. This CDR3 contains 15 residues. Germline V gives CDR1 DFQATT, CDR2 SNEGSKA (reference sequence). With V trimmed by 5 bases and J by 4 bases, 11 bases remained unmatched. As DNA, the CDR3 is TGCAGTGCTCGCTCCCCGGGACAGGGAGGCACTGAAGCTTTCTTT. It specifies CSARSPGQGGTEAFF.

This clonotype was seen a handful of times. V and J are TRBV6-7 and TRBJ2-7; the match to TRBD1 covers 8 bases. TRBV6-7 is given ORF status, its function remaining uncertain. V trimming: 2 bases; J trimming: 3 bases; junction bases outside the gene matches: 12. This CDR3 contains 17 residues. This CDR3 reads CASSYPDRQGPYYEQYF. The CDR3, as DNA: TGTGCCAGCAGTTACCCGGACCGACAGGGGCCTTACTACGAGCAGTACTTC.

In this sample, this clonotype turned up a few times. This chain joins TRBV20-1 and TRBJ2-2, with D unresolved. The CDR3 spans 15 residues. The germline V gene encodes CDR1 DFQATT and CDR2 SNEGSKA (reference sequence). Trimming took 0 bases from V and 3 from J, leaving 11 bases between them. The CDR3 sequence is CSARDLTTYTGELFF. The CDR3 DNA sequence: TGCAGTGCTAGAGATCTTACTACTTACACCGGGGAGCTGTTTTTT.

This clonotype was seen at least ten times. The CDR3 spells CASSQQRPGRSSYNEQFF. The CDR3 DNA sequence: TGTGCCAGCAGCCAGCAGAGGCCCGGGAGGAGCTCCTACAATGAGCAGTTCTTC. This rearrangement joins TRBV3-1 to TRBJ2-1, with TRBD2 matching over 7 bases. The V and J ends lost 3 bases and 0 bases, in that order; junction bases with no gene match: 11. This CDR3 spans 18 amino acids. Per germline, CDR1 LGHDT and CDR2 YNNKEL (reference sequence).